These 9 T cell receptor beta chains were all obtained from the same sample, sequenced in a study of blood T cells in healthy people across ages. With a J-beta primer mix and a sample-barcoded 5' primer, a second PCR ran roughly 7 to 11 cycles. In TCRdb, the 5' RACE reads were re-called with MiXCR into one record per CDR3 protein. The table lists 750,000 to 950,000 distinct CDR3 sequences, just under 30% of them singletons. The sample also formed part of further work on T cells of mothers and their children.

Sequencing was performed on blood. The receptors were gathered from a woman in her forties in good health.

V usage is TRBV12-3 or TRBV12-4 and J usage is TRBJ1-1; the D is unclear. The CDR3 runs 14 residues. Trimming removed 7 bases from V and 3 bases from J, with 15 bases in between. This CDR3 is CASTKTPGHTEAFF. CDR3 coding DNA: TGTGCCAGCACTAAGACCCCGGGTCACACTGAAGCTTTCTTT.

The rearrangement joins TRBV20-1 to TRBJ1-2, with D unclear. The CDR3 extends over 15 amino acids. V was clipped by 5 bases and J by 2 bases, with 18 bases between them. Germline V gives CDR1 DFQATT, CDR2 SNEGSKA (reference sequence). CDR3 loop: CSALPPRRGNYGYTF. CDR3 nucleotides: TGCAGTGCTCTCCCCCCTAGGCGAGGAAACTATGGCTACACCTTC.

This clonotype was counted ten times or more. The genes are TRBV27 and TRBJ2-7, with 8 nucleotides matching TRBD1. Germline-derived CDR1 and CDR2 are MNHEY and SMNVEV (reference sequence). The CDR3 length is 14 residues. J lost 2 bases, V lost 4 bases, and 4 bases had no gene match. The CDR3 sequence: CASSSGDRTYEQYF. DNA for the CDR3: TGTGCCAGCAGTTCGGGGGACAGGACCTACGAGCAGTACTTC.

This clonotype has just a few counts. The CDR3, as DNA: TGCGCCAGCAGCTCGAACACAGGAGCCACAGATACGCAGTATTTT. Protein sequence: CASSSNTGATDTQYF. The gene calls are TRBV5-1 and TRBJ2-3, with TRBD1 as a possible D gene (5 bases). CDR1 is SGHRS, CDR2 YFSETQ, per germline. The CDR3 spans 15 residues. V was cut by 3 bases and J by 2 bases, with 13 bases left in between.

This chain uses TRBV6-2 or TRBV6-3 with TRBJ2-2; TRBD1 matches at 8 bases. J was trimmed by 7 bases and V by 6 bases; bases with no gene match: 7. Per the germline V gene, CDR1 is MNHEY and CDR2 is SVGEGT. This CDR3 spans 14 amino acids. The CDR3 coding sequence is TGTGCCAGCAGACCGACAGGGGCAGTCGGGGAGCTGTTTTTT. The encoded protein is CASRPTGAVGELFF.

As for this clonotype: One base away lies a much larger clone, so this may be a sequencing read error. The chain has TRBV7-6 and TRBJ2-7, with 11 positions matching TRBD1. This CDR3 is 15 amino acids long. Germline V gene data show CDR1 as SGHVS and CDR2 as FNYEAQ. The CDR3 DNA reads TGTGCCAGCAGCGTAGCGGGACAGGGGGGCTACGAGCAGTACTTC. Translated: CASSVAGQGGYEQYF. Combining the CDR3 with reference TRBV7-6 and TRBJ2-7 gives the whole variable domain GAGVSQSPRYKVTKRGQDVALRCDPISGHVSLYWYRQALGQGPEFLTYFNYEAQQDKSGLPNDRFSAERPEGSISTLTIQRTEQRDSAMYRCASSVAGQGGYEQYFGPGTRLTVT.

This clonotype was counted only a few times. The chain carries TRBV28 and TRBJ1-2; D is perhaps TRBD1 (5 bases). The V end lost 6 bases, the J end lost 8 bases, and 16 bases lay between the germline ends. CDR3 length: 13 residues. From germline, CDR1 is MDHEN and CDR2 SYDVKM. The CDR3 nucleotides read TGTGCCAGCAGCCAAGGAGTGGGGGGGGGCTACACCTTC. Translated, it gives CASSQGVGGGYTF.

V usage is TRBV5-4 and J usage is TRBJ1-2; tentative D call: TRBD1 (5 bases). This CDR3 region has 15 residues. Germline CDR1 is SGHNT and CDR2 is YYREEE (reference sequence). Trimming pared 0 bases from V and 3 bases from J, leaving 12 bases between. This chain's CDR3 is CASSLGGVVDYGYTF. DNA for the CDR3: TGTGCCAGCAGCTTGGGGGGGGTGGTGGACTATGGCTACACCTTC.

The V gene is TRBV3-1, the J gene TRBJ2-3; TRBD2 matches 11 bases. Germline CDR1 and CDR2: LGHDT and YNNKEL (reference sequence). This CDR3 comprises 15 residues. J gave up 6 bases and V 6 bases, and 8 bases lay outside the gene matches. CDR3 nucleotides: TGTGCCAGCAGGGTTAGCGGGGGGGCGGGTGATACGCAGTATTTT. It yields the protein CASRVSGGAGDTQYF.